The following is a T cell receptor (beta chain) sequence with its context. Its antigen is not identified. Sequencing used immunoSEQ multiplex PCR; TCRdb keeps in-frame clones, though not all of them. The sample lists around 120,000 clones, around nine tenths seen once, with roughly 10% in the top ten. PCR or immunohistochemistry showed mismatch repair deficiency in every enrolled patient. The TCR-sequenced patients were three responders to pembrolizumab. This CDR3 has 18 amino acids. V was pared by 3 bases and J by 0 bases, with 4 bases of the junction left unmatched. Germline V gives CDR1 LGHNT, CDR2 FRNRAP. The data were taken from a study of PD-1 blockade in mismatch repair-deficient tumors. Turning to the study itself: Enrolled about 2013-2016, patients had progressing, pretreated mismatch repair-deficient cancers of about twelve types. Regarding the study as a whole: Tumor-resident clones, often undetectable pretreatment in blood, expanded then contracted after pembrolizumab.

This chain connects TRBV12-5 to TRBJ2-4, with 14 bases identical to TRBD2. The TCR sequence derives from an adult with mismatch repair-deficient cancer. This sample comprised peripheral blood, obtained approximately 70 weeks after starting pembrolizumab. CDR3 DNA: TGTGCTAGTGGTTTAGGGACTAGCGGGAGCCTAGCCAAAAACATTCAGTACTTC. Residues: CASGLGTSGSLAKNIQYF.